This TCR beta chain was recorded in a study of CD8 T cells in ankylosing spondylitis (dated by TCRdb to about 2017). Background on the whole study: The study set out to find disease-linked TCR variants by profiling T cell receptor beta repertoires in ankylosing spondylitis patients and healthy donors. The full study cohort was made up of about 25 ankylosing spondylitis patients and 108 healthy donors. Samples of peripheral blood were taken, and for ankylosing spondylitis patients, synovial fluid was collected as well.

Trimming takes 7 bases from V and 3 bases from J, and the germline ends sit 17 bases apart. From its cysteine to its phenylalanine, the CDR3 spans 15 amino acids. The sequence is cut down to CDR3 DNA, 45 bases in frame from base 1. Taken from the germline V gene, the CDR1 and CDR2 loops are MNHNS and SASEGT. This clonotype was counted only a few times. Its antigen target is currently unknown. No much larger clonotype is one base removed from it; base qualities were not supplied. Instrument used: Illumina HiSeq 2500. TCR beta libraries were prepared by quantitative 5'-RACE with molecular barcodes. Per the original workflow: A new computational method based on a probabilistic model of VDJ rearrangement was used to identify disease-linked TCR variants. The public sequencing data were trimmed at Q25 with fastp and processed into clonotypes with MiXCR by TCRdb, which kept only in-frame beta chains. Identical CDR3 protein sequences are pooled into one entry, listed with their most common genes and DNA. TCRdb, not the authors, supplied the V and J calls. The sample table contains under 250,000 distinct CDR3 sequences; only one count was recorded for roughly 25% of them. Just over 6.5% of the sample belongs to the ten largest clones.

Overall study results and their limits: Significant enrichment of the disease-linked clones was reported in matched synovial fluid samples from ankylosing spondylitis patients. A CD8+ phenotype was shown by the disease-linked clones, which were found at relatively low frequencies in peripheral blood. Blood from ankylosing spondylitis patients appeared to be characterized by a TCR beta motif made up of eight highly homologous amino acid variants. Some motif variants were previously reported in synovial fluid and blood of reactive arthritis patients, suggesting common disease-initiation mechanisms.

Recombination linked TRBV6-1 to TRBJ2-3; the D gene is tentatively TRBD1 or TRBD2, each matching 7 bases. This clonotype was sampled from a male donor with ankylosing spondylitis or in good health (not recorded which). Specimen: blood, either unsorted or a sorted T cell fraction (not recorded which). The CDR3 reads CASTVSRGGTDTQYF. The sequenced DNA: TGTGCCAGCACCGTATCCAGGGGGGGGACAGATACGCAGTATTTT.